Below are 26 T cell receptor beta chains sequenced from a single sample in a study of T-cell reconstitution after alpha-beta-depleted transplantation in children (dated by TCRdb to between 2015 and 2016). Sample treatment or condition, as interpreted from the label and publication: allogeneic hematopoietic cell transplantation with graft depleted of TCRalphabeta T cells and CD19 B cells. The library was prepared using PCR. The sample was run on an Illumina HiSeq 2500. TCR library preparation used molecular barcoding, with unique molecular identifiers applied to normalize quantification of the TCRbeta repertoire. Using fastp trimming at Q25 and MiXCR clonotype assembly, TCRdb reanalyzed the public sequencing data and kept in-frame beta chains. Rows matching on CDR3 protein sequence are summarized as one entry with the most common DNA and genes. The sample table holds some 830,000 distinct CDR3 sequences, of which about 15% were seen once. The ten largest clones represent approximately 5% of the sample.

Source: PBMCs, mostly from graft donor cells, taken 360 days after TCRalphabeta/CD19-depleted stem cell transplant. All receptors derive from a male patient aged 10 to 17 who had a stem cell transplant for acute lymphoblastic leukemia, so the T cells may come from the graft donor.

This sequence joins TRBV7-9 and TRBJ2-1, with D maybe TRBD2 (7 bases). Germline-derived CDR1 and CDR2 are SEHNR and FQNEAQ (reference sequence). The CDR3 extends over 16 amino acids. V was shortened by 6 bases and J by 3 bases, with 18 bases between the two germline ends. CDR3 nucleotide sequence: TGTGCCAGCAGTCCCCCCCCAGGGGAGGGCTACAATGAGCAGTTCTTC. Residues: CASSPPPGEGYNEQFF. The full variable domain, completed using reference TRBV7-9 and TRBJ2-1, is DTGVSQNPRHKITKRGQNVTFRCDPISEHNRLYWYRQTLGQGPEFLTYFQNEAQLEKSRLLSDRFSAERPKGSFSTLEIQRTEQGDSAMYLCASSPPPGEGYNEQFFGPGTRLTVL.

This clonotype was detected many times. CDR3 DNA: TGCGCCAGCAGCTTGGCGGTGGGACAGGGTGTGTACGAGCAGTACTTC. This sequence encodes CASSLAVGQGVYEQYF. This sequence joins TRBV5-1 and TRBJ2-7; 9 bases map to TRBD1. The CDR3 has 16 residues. V lost 0 bases to trimming and J lost 4 bases; unmatched junction nucleotides: 8. Germline V gene sequence: CDR1 SGHRS, CDR2 YFSETQ.

This clonotype has more than one count but fewer than ten. The chain couples TRBV20-1 to TRBJ2-7, with D hard to call. The V end was cut by 1 base, the J end by 2 bases, with 9 bases between. This CDR3 comprises 13 residues. CDR1 and CDR2 (germline): DFQATT, SNEGSKA (reference sequence). The chain's CDR3 is CSARGPGPYEQYF. CDR3 coding DNA: TGCAGTGCTAGAGGACCCGGGCCCTACGAGCAGTACTTC.

A few counts support this clonotype. The V call is TRBV7-8, the J call TRBJ2-1; 13 bases match TRBD2. J gave up 9 bases and V 4 bases, and 9 bases lay outside the gene matches. There are 16 residues in the CDR3. Germline CDR1 is SGHVS and CDR2 is FQNEAQ. The CDR3 DNA reads TGTGCCAGCAGCTCCAGACTAGCGGGAGGAATGGGTGAGCAGTTCTTC. The encoded protein is CASSSRLAGGMGEQFF.

This rearrangement joins TRBV7-8 to TRBJ1-2; D is unresolved. This CDR3 is 13 amino acids long. Trimming took 3 bases from V and 6 from J, leaving 11 bases between them. Germline lookup yields CDR1 SGHVS and CDR2 FQNEAQ. This CDR3 reads CASSFSRLDGYTF. The CDR3 coding sequence is TGTGCCAGCAGCTTCTCGCGGTTAGATGGCTACACCTTC.

This clonotype was observed a few times. The chain combines TRBV3-1 with TRBJ2-7; 8 bases align to TRBD2. Germline V CDR1 and CDR2: LGHDT, YNNKEL (reference sequence). The CDR3 runs to 15 residues. V shed 6 bases, J shed 2 bases, and the junction held 9 bases outside the gene matches. CDR3 nucleotides: TGTGCCAGCAGACCTTCTCCGGGACTAGCCTACGAGCAGTACTTC. This encodes CASRPSPGLAYEQYF.

The CDR3, as DNA: TGTGCCAGCAGCCAAGAACCCCGAGGTCTCACCGGGGAGCTGTTTTTT. This codes for CASSQEPRGLTGELFF. The gene calls are TRBV3-1 and TRBJ2-2; D remains ambiguous. CDR1 LGHDT and CDR2 YNNKEL come from the germline V gene (reference sequence). The CDR3 is 16 amino acids. V shed 0 bases and J shed 4 bases, with 12 bases lying between them.

The rearrangement joins TRBV29-1 to TRBJ2-4, with D possibly being TRBD1 or TRBD2 (5 bases each). The CDR3 is 12 amino acids. Trimming pared 5 bases from V and 7 bases from J, leaving 12 bases between. Germline V CDR1 and CDR2: SQVTM, ANQGSEA. CDR3 region: CSVSNGTNIQYF. DNA for the CDR3: TGCAGCGTTTCTAACGGGACGAACATTCAGTACTTC.

This clonotype has ten or more counts. The genes are TRBV10-3 and TRBJ2-1, with 7 bases identical to TRBD2. CDR1 is ENHRY and CDR2 is SYGVKD in the germline V gene. V lost 6 bases and J lost 0; bases outside the gene matches: 11. CDR3 length: 17 amino acids. The CDR3 loop is CAIRQPPGLDSYNEQFF. The CDR3 DNA reads TGTGCCATCAGGCAACCACCAGGACTAGACTCCTACAATGAGCAGTTCTTC.

This clonotype was found a few times. The V gene is TRBV29-1, the J gene TRBJ2-3, with D possibly being TRBD1 or TRBD2 (5 bases each). Germline assignment: CDR1 SQVTM and CDR2 ANQGSEA. V was trimmed by 4 bases and J by 2 bases, leaving 10 bases between them. The CDR3 length is 13 residues. The CDR3 spells CSVVPGTTDTQYF. CDR3 bases: TGCAGCGTTGTTCCAGGGACCACAGATACGCAGTATTTT.

This chain uses TRBV12-3 or TRBV12-4 with TRBJ2-5, with D tentatively TRBD1 (5 bases). V gave up 10 bases and J gave up 5 bases, with 17 bases separating them. The CDR3 is 13 residues long. In DNA, the CDR3 is TGTGCCACCCAAGGGGTAGGCTGGGAGACCCAGTACTTC. This encodes CATQGVGWETQYF.

This clonotype occurred a few times. The V gene is TRBV6-5, the J gene TRBJ2-2; D is unclear. Germline lookup yields CDR1 MNHEY and CDR2 SVGAGI. The CDR3 contains 15 residues. V was clipped by 4 bases and J by 3 bases, with 12 bases between them. The CDR3 DNA sequence: TGTGCCAGCAGTTTCCGGGCCCCGGACACCGGGGAGCTGTTTTTT. Encoded protein: CASSFRAPDTGELFF.

The J gene is TRBJ2-7, the V gene TRBV20-1; TRBD2 matches at 8 bases. CDR3 length: 17 amino acids. With 3 bases clipped from V and 7 bases from J, the junction kept 20 bases outside the gene matches. Germline V gene lookup returns CDR1 DFQATT and CDR2 SNEGSKA (reference sequence). The CDR3 reads CSASFGGRFGWSREQYF. The CDR3 DNA reads TGCAGTGCTAGTTTCGGCGGGAGGTTCGGTTGGTCAAGGGAGCAGTACTTC.

The chain is built from TRBV29-1 and TRBJ2-5; D may be TRBD1 (6 bases). The CDR3 is 14 amino acids. The germline gives CDR1 SQVTM, CDR2 ANQGSEA. V gave up 8 bases and J gave up 3 bases, with 19 bases separating them. CDR3 coding DNA: TGCAGCCCGACCTGGACAGAAGTTAAAGAGACCCAGTACTTC. Translating it yields CSPTWTEVKETQYF.

This clonotype was counted a few times. The chain joins TRBV4-1 to TRBJ1-1; TRBD1 is a possible D gene (6 bases). V shed 1 base and J shed 4 bases, with 13 bases lying between them. The CDR3 has 15 amino acids. The V gene's germline CDR1 is MGHRA and CDR2 YSYEKL. This CDR3 is CASSQGPVGGTEAFF. CDR3 in DNA: TGCGCCAGCAGCCAAGGCCCGGTAGGGGGCACTGAAGCTTTCTTT.

This chain links TRBV7-2 with TRBJ2-4; TRBD1 might be the D (6 bases). This CDR3 contains 16 residues. Germline V gene lookup returns CDR1 SGHTA and CDR2 FQGNSA. The V and J ends lost 3 bases and 0 bases respectively, with 12 bases between them. The CDR3 sequence: CASSLTGRVAKNIQYF. The CDR3 DNA reads TGTGCCAGCAGCTTGACAGGAAGAGTAGCCAAAAACATTCAGTACTTC.

This clonotype was picked up many times. In nucleotides, the CDR3 is TGTGCCACCAGCAGAGATGGGTCACAGGGGCCTGGAAACACCATATATTTT. It is translated as CATSRDGSQGPGNTIYF. The chain employs TRBV15 and TRBJ1-3; TRBD1 aligns across 7 bases. CDR1 and CDR2 from the germline V gene are LNHNV and YYDKDF (reference sequence). After removal of 0 bases from V and 2 bases from J, the junction contained 7 bases not matched to a gene. The CDR3 runs 17 residues.

This clonotype was counted at least ten times. The V and J genes are TRBV13 and TRBJ2-7; D is undetermined. Per the germline V gene, CDR1 is PRHDT and CDR2 is FYEKMQ (reference sequence). Deletions cut 4 bases from V and 2 bases from J, with 6 bases between. The CDR3 loop spans 12 amino acids. CDR3 region: CASSSDAYEQYF. Here the CDR3 DNA reads TGTGCCAGCAGCTCAGACGCCTACGAGCAGTACTTC.

There are many counts of this clonotype. The chain carries TRBV7-2 and TRBJ2-2, with D unresolved. The CDR3 runs to 13 residues. The ends were cut back, 4 bases at V and 5 bases at J, with 8 bases in the middle. Germline CDR1 is SGHTA and CDR2 is FQGNSA. CDR3 amino acids: CASSWVPTGELFF. The DNA of the CDR3 is TGTGCCAGCAGCTGGGTTCCAACCGGGGAGCTGTTTTTT.

The chain uses TRBV12-3 or TRBV12-4 and TRBJ1-1; D remains unclear. The V end lost 4 bases, the J end lost 7 bases, and 13 bases lay between the germline ends. The CDR3 has 13 residues. The CDR3 bases are TGTGCCAGCAGTTCCTATGAGGCCAGTGAAGCTTTCTTT. Protein sequence: CASSSYEASEAFF.

This clonotype was observed a few times. The rearrangement links TRBV4-2 to TRBJ2-5, with a tentative D call TRBD2 (6 bases). The germline V gene encodes CDR1 LGHNA and CDR2 YNFKEQ. V was pared by 0 bases and J by 7 bases, with 15 bases between. The CDR3 extends over 15 amino acids. This CDR3 is CASSQDAGGGWTQYF. In DNA, the CDR3 is TGTGCCAGCAGCCAAGATGCTGGGGGAGGTTGGACCCAGTACTTC.

This clonotype was detected a few times. The chain couples TRBV12-3 or TRBV12-4 to TRBJ2-7, with TRBD2 matching 12 bases. The CDR3 covers 15 residues. The J segment lost 7 bases and the V segment lost 5 bases, leaving 9 bases of the junction unmatched. CDR3 sequence (DNA): TGTGCCAGCAGTCCTAGACTAGCGGGAGAGCGGGAGCAGTACTTC. Amino acid sequence: CASSPRLAGEREQYF.

Comments on this clonotype: It is unclear where the CDR3 begins or ends on the DNA, so no DNA is shown, and the CDR3 is as TCRdb lists it. V gene TRBV5-1 combines with J gene TRBJ2-3; TRBD1 is the table's D call, not checked against the DNA. The CDR3 is 16 amino acids in total, end residues counted. Germline CDR1 is SGHRS and CDR2 is YFSETQ. The CDR3 loop reads CASSFHVGRGTDTQFF.

This clonotype was detected only a few times. This CDR3 reads CASSTTRGVSGETQYF. CDR3 bases: TGTGCCAGCAGCACTACGCGCGGGGTCTCGGGAGAGACCCAGTACTTC. The gene calls are TRBV11-2 and TRBJ2-5, with D perhaps TRBD2 (6 bases). The germline V and J ends were trimmed by 5 bases and 4 bases, with 20 bases remaining between them. The CDR3 contains 16 residues. Germline CDR1 SGHAT, CDR2 FQNNGV.

This chain uses TRBV24-1 with TRBJ2-7; 7 bases fit TRBD1. The CDR3 loop spans 14 amino acids. V lost 7 bases and J lost 0; bases outside the gene matches: 5. From germline, CDR1 is KGHDR and CDR2 SFDVKD. CDR3 residues: CATSPTGFSYEQYF. DNA of the CDR3: TGTGCCACCAGCCCGACAGGGTTCTCCTACGAGCAGTACTTC.

This chain connects TRBV5-1 to TRBJ2-7; TRBD2 matches at 7 bases. V gave up 5 bases and J gave up 5 bases; unmatched junction bases: 16. In germline, CDR1 is SGHRS, CDR2 YFSETQ. The CDR3 has 16 residues. The CDR3 spells CASRHLRGRDMDEQYF. The CDR3 nucleotides read TGCGCCAGCAGGCACCTCCGCGGGAGAGACATGGACGAGCAGTACTTC.